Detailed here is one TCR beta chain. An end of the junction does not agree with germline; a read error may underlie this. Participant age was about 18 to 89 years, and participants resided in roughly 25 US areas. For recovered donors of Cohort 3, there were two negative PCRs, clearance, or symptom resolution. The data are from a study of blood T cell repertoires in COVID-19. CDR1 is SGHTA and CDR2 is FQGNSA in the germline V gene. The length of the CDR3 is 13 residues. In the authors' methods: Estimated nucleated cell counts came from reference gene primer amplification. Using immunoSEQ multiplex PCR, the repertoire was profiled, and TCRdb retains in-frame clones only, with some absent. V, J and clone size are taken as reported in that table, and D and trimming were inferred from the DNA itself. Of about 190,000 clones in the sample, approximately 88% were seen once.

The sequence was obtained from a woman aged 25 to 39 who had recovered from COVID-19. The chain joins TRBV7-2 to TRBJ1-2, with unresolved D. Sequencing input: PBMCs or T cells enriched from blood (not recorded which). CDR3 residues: CASSFDKNYGYTF. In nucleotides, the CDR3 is TGCGCCAGCAGCTTCGACAAGAACTATGGCTACACCTTC.